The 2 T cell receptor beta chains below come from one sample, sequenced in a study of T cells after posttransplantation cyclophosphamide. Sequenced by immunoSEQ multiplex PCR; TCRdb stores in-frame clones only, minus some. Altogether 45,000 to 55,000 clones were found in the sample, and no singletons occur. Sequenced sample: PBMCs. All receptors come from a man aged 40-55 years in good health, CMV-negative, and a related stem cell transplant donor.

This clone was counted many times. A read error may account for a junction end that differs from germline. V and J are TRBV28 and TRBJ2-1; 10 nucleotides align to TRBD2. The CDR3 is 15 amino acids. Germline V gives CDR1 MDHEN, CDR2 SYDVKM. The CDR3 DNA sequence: TGTGCCAGCAGTTTATGGCCACCGGGACTAGCGAAAACGGTCTTC. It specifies CASSLWPPGLAKTVF.

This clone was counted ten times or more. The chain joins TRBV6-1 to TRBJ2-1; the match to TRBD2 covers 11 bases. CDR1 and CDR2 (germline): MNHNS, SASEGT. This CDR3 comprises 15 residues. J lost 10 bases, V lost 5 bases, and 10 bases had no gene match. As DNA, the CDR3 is TGTGCCAGCAGTCTTAGCGGGAGGGCAGCCAGGGAGCAGTTCTTC. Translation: CASSLSGRAAREQFF.